This TCR beta chain was found in a study of CD8 T cells in ankylosing spondylitis. Notes on the study in general: From matched ankylosing spondylitis synovial fluid, disease-linked clones were reportedly recovered at significantly enriched levels. Earlier studies detected some motif variants in reactive arthritis synovial fluid and blood. Apparently characteristic of ankylosing spondylitis blood was a TCR beta motif (eight highly homologous variants).

Quantitative 5'-RACE with molecular barcodes generated TCR beta libraries. TCRdb redid the calling of the 5' RACE reads with MiXCR, one entry per CDR3 protein. Of roughly 200,000 distinct CDR3 sequences in the sample, about a quarter were seen once. This clonotype was seen many times. As yet, its antigen is unknown. The CDR3 runs 15 residues. CDR1 and CDR2 from the germline V gene are SGHTA and FQGNSA. Deletions cut 2 bases from V and 6 bases from J, with 17 bases between. The rearrangement joins TRBV7-2 to TRBJ2-7, with D possibly matching TRBD1 (6 bases). Sequencing was performed on blood, either unsorted or a sorted T cell fraction (not recorded which). The receptor was derived from a male donor with ankylosing spondylitis or in good health (not recorded which). This CDR3 reads CASSLQGYINTEQYF. CDR3 DNA sequence: TGTGCCAGCAGCTTACAGGGGTACATAAATACCGAGCAGTACTTC.